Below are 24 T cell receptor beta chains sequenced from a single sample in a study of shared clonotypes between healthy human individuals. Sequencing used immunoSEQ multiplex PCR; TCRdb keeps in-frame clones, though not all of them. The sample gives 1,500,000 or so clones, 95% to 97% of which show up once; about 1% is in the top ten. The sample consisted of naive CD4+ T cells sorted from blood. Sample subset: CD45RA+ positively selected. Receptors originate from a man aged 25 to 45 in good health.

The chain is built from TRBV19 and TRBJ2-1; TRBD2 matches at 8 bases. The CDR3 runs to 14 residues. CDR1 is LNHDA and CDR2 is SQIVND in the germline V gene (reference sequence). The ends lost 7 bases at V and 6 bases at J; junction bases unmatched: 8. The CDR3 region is CASNRGRLFNEQFF. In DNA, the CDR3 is TGTGCCAGTAACCGCGGGAGGCTATTCAATGAGCAGTTCTTC. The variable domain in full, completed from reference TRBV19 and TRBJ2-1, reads DGGITQSPKYLFRKEGQNVTLSCEQNLNHDAMYWYRQDPGQGLRLIYYSQIVNDFQKGDIAEGYSVSREKKESFPLTVTSAQKNPTAFYLCASNRGRLFNEQFFGPGTRLTVL.

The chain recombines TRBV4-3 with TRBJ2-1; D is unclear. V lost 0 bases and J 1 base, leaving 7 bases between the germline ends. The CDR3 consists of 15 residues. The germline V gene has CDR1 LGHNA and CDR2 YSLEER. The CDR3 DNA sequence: TGCGCCAGCAGCCAAGAATCTGGATCCTACAATGAGCAGTTCTTC. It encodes CASSQESGSYNEQFF.

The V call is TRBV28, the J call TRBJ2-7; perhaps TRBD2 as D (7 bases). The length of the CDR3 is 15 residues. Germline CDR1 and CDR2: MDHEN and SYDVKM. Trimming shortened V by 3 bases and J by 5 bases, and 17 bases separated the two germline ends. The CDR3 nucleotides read TGTGCCAGCAGTTTGGGAGGGGAGGGGGGAGACGAGCAGTACTTC. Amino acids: CASSLGGEGGDEQYF. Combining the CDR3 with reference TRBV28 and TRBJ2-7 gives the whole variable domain DVKVTQSSRYLVKRTGEKVFLECVQDMDHENMFWYRQDPGLGLRLIYFSYDVKMKEKGDIPEGYSVSREKKERFSLILESASTNQTSMYLCASSLGGEGGDEQYFGPGTRLTVT.

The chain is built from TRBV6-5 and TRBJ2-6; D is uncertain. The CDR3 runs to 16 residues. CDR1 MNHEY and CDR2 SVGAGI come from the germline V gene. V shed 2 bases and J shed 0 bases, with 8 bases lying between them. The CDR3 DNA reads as TGTGCCAGCAGTTACGGGCGGCCCTCTGGGGCCAACGTCCTGACTTTC. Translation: CASSYGRPSGANVLTF.

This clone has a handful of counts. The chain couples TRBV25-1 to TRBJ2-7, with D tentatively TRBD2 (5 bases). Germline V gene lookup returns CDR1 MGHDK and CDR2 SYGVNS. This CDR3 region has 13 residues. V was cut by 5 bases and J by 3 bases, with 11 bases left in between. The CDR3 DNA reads TGTGCCAGCAGTAGGGAGCTGGTCTACGAGCAGTACTTC. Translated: CASSRELVYEQYF.

The CDR3 reads CASSGEVKTSGREYEQYF. DNA for the CDR3: TGCGCCAGCAGCGGAGAGGTTAAGACTAGCGGGAGGGAATACGAGCAGTACTTC. The chain combines TRBV4-1 with TRBJ2-7; 14 positions agree with TRBD2. Germline-derived CDR1 and CDR2 are MGHRA and YSYEKL. This CDR3 is 18 amino acids long. Losses at the gene ends were 5 bases for V and 4 bases for J; bases not matched to a gene: 13.

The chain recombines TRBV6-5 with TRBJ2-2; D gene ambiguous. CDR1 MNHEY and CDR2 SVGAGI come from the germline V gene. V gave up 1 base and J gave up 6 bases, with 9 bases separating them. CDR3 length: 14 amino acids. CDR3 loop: CASSYFPRAGELFF. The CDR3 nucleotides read TGTGCCAGCAGTTACTTTCCGAGAGCCGGGGAGCTGTTTTTT.

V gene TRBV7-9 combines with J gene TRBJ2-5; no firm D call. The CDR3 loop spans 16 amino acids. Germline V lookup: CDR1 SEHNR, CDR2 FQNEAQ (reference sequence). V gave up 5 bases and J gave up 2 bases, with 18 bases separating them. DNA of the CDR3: TGTGCCAGCAGCCGAAAGGTGGGGATGGGGCAAGAGACCCAGTACTTC. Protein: CASSRKVGMGQETQYF.

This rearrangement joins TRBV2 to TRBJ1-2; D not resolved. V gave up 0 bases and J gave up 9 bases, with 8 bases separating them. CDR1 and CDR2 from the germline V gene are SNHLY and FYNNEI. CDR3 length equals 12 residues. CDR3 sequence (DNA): TGTGCCAGCAGTGAAGCGCTTTCACGCTACACCTTC. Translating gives CASSEALSRYTF.

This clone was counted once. This chain's CDR3 is CAISGTAPPSQDTQYF. As DNA, the CDR3 is TGTGCCATCAGCGGTACAGCTCCTCCGTCCCAAGATACGCAGTATTTT. The chain carries TRBV10-3 and TRBJ2-3; no clear D. V lost 6 bases and J 5 bases, leaving 21 bases between the germline ends. CDR1 is ENHRY, CDR2 SYGVKD, per germline. This CDR3 is 16 amino acids long.

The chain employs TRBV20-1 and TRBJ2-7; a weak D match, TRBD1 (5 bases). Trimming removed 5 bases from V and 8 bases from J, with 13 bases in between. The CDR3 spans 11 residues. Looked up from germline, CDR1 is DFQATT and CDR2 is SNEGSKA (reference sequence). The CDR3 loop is CSAGVGAQQYF. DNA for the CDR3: TGCAGTGCTGGGGTTGGGGCACAGCAGTACTTC.

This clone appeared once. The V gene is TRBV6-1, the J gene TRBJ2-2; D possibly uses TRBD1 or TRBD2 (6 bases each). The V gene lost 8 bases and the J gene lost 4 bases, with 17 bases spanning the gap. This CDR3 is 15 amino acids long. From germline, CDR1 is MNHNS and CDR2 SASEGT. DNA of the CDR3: TGTGCCAGCCACAAGGGGGGAGCCCCCACCGGGGAGCTGTTTTTT. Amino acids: CASHKGGAPTGELFF.

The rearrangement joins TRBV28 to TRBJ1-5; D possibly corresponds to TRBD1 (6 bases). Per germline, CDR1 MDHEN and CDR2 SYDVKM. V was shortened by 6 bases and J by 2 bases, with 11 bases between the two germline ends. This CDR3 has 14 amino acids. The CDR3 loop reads CASSGTIGNQPQHF. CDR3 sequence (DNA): TGTGCCAGCAGCGGGACAATTGGCAATCAGCCCCAGCATTTT.

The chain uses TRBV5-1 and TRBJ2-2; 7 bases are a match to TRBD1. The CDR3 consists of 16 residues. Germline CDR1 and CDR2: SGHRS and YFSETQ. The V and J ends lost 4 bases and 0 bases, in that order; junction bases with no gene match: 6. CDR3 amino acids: CASSGLTGTNTGELFF. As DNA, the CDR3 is TGCGCCAGCAGCGGATTGACAGGGACGAACACCGGGGAGCTGTTTTTT.

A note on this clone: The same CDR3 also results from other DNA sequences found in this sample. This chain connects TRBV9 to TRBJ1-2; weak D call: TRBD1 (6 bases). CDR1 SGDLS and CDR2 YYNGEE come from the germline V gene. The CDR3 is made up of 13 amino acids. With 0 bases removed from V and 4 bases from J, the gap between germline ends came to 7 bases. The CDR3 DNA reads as TGTGCCAGCAGCGTAGGGGGGGCCTATGGCTACACCTTC. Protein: CASSVGGAYGYTF.

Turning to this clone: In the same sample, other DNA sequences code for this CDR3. The CDR3 loop reads CASSASSYEQYF. The CDR3 nucleotides read TGTGCCAGCAGCGCCTCCTCCTACGAGCAGTACTTC. The chain is built from TRBV28 and TRBJ2-7; D not certain. This CDR3 has 12 amino acids. Looked up from germline, CDR1 is MDHEN and CDR2 is SYDVKM. V lost 6 bases and J 0 bases, leaving 6 bases between the germline ends.

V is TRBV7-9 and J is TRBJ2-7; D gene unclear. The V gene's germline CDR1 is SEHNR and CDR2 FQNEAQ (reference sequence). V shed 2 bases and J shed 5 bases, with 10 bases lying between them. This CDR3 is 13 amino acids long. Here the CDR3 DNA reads TGTGCCAGCAGCTTAACGCTGGGCGACGAGCAGTACTTC. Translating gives CASSLTLGDEQYF. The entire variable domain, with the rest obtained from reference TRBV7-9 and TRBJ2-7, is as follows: DTGVSQNPRHKITKRGQNVTFRCDPISEHNRLYWYRQTLGQGPEFLTYFQNEAQLEKSRLLSDRFSAERPKGSFSTLEIQRTEQGDSAMYLCASSLTLGDEQYFGPGTRLTVT.

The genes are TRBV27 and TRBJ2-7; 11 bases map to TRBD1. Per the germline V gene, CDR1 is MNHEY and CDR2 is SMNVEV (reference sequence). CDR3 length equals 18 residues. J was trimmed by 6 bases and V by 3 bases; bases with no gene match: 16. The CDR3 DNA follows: TGTGCCAGCAGTTTCCGGATTTCCCGGGACAGGGGGTCTTTCGAGCAGTACTTC. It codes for CASSFRISRDRGSFEQYF.

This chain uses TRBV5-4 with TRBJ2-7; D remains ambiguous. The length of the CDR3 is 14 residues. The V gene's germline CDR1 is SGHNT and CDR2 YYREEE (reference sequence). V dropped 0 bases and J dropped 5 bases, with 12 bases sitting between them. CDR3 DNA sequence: TGTGCCAGCAGCTTGGGACCCGTAGAGAACGAGCAGTACTTC. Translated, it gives CASSLGPVENEQYF.

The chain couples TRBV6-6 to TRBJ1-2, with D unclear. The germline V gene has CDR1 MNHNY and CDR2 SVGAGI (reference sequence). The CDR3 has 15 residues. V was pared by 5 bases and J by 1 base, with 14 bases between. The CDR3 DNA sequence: TGTGCCAGCAGTAGCTACGCGGGGTTTAACTATGGCTACACCTTC. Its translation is CASSSYAGFNYGYTF.

CDR3 sequence reads: CASRYRDRGDNQPQHF. The CDR3 DNA is TGTGCCAGCAGGTACCGGGACAGGGGCGACAATCAGCCCCAGCATTTT. The genes are TRBV21-1 and TRBJ1-5; TRBD1, the table's D call, lacks a check against the DNA. TRBV21-1 is described as a pseudogene. This CDR3 is 16 amino acids long.

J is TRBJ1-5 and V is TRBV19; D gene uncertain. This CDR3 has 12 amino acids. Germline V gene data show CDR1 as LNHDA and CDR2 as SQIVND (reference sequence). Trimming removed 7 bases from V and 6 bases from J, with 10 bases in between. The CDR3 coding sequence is TGTGCCAGTACTTTAAGAGGTCAGCCCCAGCATTTT. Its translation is CASTLRGQPQHF.

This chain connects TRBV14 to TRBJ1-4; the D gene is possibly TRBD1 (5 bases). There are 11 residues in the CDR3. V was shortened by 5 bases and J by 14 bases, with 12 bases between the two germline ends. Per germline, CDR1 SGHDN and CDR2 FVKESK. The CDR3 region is CASSAAGYLFF. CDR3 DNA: TGTGCCAGCAGCGCGGCAGGGTATCTGTTTTTT.

CDR3 DNA: TGTGCCAGTAGTATAGGAACGCGGGAACAAGAGACCCAGTACTTC. Translated: CASSIGTREQETQYF. The rearrangement joins TRBV19 to TRBJ2-5, with D possibly being TRBD2 (6 bases). This CDR3 is built from 15 residues. V lost 1 base and J 2 bases, leaving 11 bases between the germline ends. Germline V gene sequence: CDR1 LNHDA, CDR2 SQIVND (reference sequence).